This TCR beta chain was sequenced for a study of control samples from healthy donors and cancer patients. This clone was seen just once. The germline CDR1 and CDR2 sequences are LNHDA and SQIVND (reference sequence). V lost 6 bases to trimming and J lost 2 bases, with 17 bases between them. The CDR3 runs 15 residues. Measured with immunoSEQ multiplex PCR; TCRdb has only the in-frame clones, and not every one. The repertoire includes about 180,000 clones, around 90% of them detected once, and around 1.5% sits in the top ten. This TCR was recovered from a woman in her 50s in good health. Material: blood. The chain links TRBV19 to TRBJ2-7, with D tentatively TRBD2 (6 bases). CDR3 bases: TGTGCCAGTAGCGCGGGACTGGGAGGCACCTACGAGCAGTACTTC. It translates to CASSAGLGGTYEQYF. Full variable domain (outside the CDR3, taken from reference TRBV19 and TRBJ2-7): DGGITQSPKYLFRKEGQNVTLSCEQNLNHDAMYWYRQDPGQGLRLIYYSQIVNDFQKGDIAEGYSVSREKKESFPLTVTSAQKNPTAFYLCASSAGLGGTYEQYFGPGTRLTVT.